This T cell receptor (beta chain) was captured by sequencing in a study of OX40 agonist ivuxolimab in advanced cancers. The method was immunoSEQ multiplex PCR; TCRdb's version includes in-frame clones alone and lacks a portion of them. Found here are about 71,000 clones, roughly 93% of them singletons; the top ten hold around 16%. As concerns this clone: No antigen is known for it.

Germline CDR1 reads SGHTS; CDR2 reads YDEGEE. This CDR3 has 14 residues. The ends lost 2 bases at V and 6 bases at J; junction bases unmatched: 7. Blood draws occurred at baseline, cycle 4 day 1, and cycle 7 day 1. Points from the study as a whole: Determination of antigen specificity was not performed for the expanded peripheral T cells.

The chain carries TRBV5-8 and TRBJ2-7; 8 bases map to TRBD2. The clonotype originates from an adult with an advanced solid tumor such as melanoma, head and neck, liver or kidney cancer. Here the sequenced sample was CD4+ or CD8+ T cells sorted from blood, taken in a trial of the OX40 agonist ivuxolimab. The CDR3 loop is CASSLKGLVVEQYF. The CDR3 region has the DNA TGTGCCAGCAGCTTAAAGGGACTAGTCGTCGAGCAGTACTTC.